This entry concerns a single T cell receptor (beta chain). Its antigen remains unidentified. Assay used: immunoSEQ multiplex PCR; TCRdb lists only in-frame clones, some missing. The data contain roughly 25,000 clones, about 85% of them seen just once; the ten biggest clones take up approximately 7.8%. This specimen comes from a study of T cell responses to AZD1222 COVID-19 vaccine. Analyses pooled second doses at about 4 or about 12 weeks. The V end was cut by 6 bases, the J end by 16 bases, with 13 bases between. This CDR3 has 11 amino acids. Germline V gives CDR1 SNHLY, CDR2 FYNNEI. Study-wide points: Donors, mostly white British, included more females; clonal diversity was possibly underestimated. Spike-specific TCR breadth and depth rose after two AZD1222 doses.

The chain combines TRBV2 with TRBJ1-6; tentatively, D is TRBD1 (5 bases). Sequencing was performed on peripheral blood, taken 28 days after the second AZD1222 dose. The receptor was isolated from an adult who received the AZD1222 COVID-19 vaccine. CDR3 sequence reads: CASSGGDPLHF. The CDR3 region has the DNA TGTGCCAGCAGCGGTGGGGACCCACTCCACTTT.